One TCR beta chain is described in this entry. The clone's antigen remains unknown. Base qualities are not at hand, and no much larger clone is one base apart. After removal of 5 bases from V and 6 bases from J, the junction retains 14 bases not matched to a gene. The CDR3, cysteine through phenylalanine, is 18 amino acids long. Only the CDR3 portion is preserved as DNA: 54 bases, with reading frame beginning at the first base. The germline V gene (reference sequence) sets CDR1 to SEHNR and CDR2 to FQNEAQ. This sample stems from a study of graft-versus-host responses after intestinal transplantation (dated by TCRdb to about 2021). Context from the whole study: The transplants that recipients received were multivisceral, liver-intestinal, or isolated intestinal. Anti-thymocyte globulin induction was given to all recipients, followed by maintenance tacrolimus and steroids for approximately three years. After intestinal transplantation, graft-versus-host and host-versus-graft alloreactive T cell clones were followed in the graft, circulation and bone marrow using bulk TCR-beta CDR3 sequencing. To identify alloreactive clones, pre-transplant mixed lymphocyte reaction products were sequenced and then compared with unstimulated pre-transplant donor and recipient T cells. The cohort enrolled about two dozen intestinal transplant recipients, one of whom was a retransplant, and a few patients without pretransplant specimens were excluded. Donor T cell macrochimerism was defined as a peak of at least 4% donor T cells among recipient peripheral blood mononuclear cells. Rather than being sequenced by the commercial service, samples from a few later patients were sequenced in-house on an Illumina MiSeq and processed with MiXCR. What the work shows at the level of the full study, not this receptor alone: GvH clones were found in recipient bone marrow, and some of the GvH clones appeared earlier in ileal mucosa or blood, which is consistent with an intestinal mucosal origin. The conclusions were limited by the relatively low number and heterogeneity of the intestinal transplant patients. In the allografts of patients with donor T cell macrochimerism, GvH to HvG T cell clonal ratios were high. Early after transplant, peak levels of circulating GvH clones were found to be associated with declines in HvG clones.

The library was prepared using the immunoSEQ multiplex PCR assay. For most patients, genomic DNA was isolated with the Qiagen DNeasy Blood and Tissue Kit and shipped frozen to Adaptive Biotechnologies for TCR sequencing. For most patients, high-throughput TCR-beta CDR3 sequencing of genomic DNA was performed by Adaptive Biotechnologies. The source study handled its data this way. Adaptive's ImmunoSEQ software supplied the TCR sequencing data for 18 patients, while MiXCR and VDJtools were used to process a few other patients. CD4 versus CD8 sorting errors were corrected by removing sequences found in both subsets at a frequency ratio below 5:1. Because the origin of CDR3 nucleotide sequences shared between donor and recipient could not be assigned, those sequences were removed. At least 2-fold expansion over unstimulated cells and a minimum CFSE-low frequency of 0.002% (template counts) or 0.001% (read counts) were required for clones to be classified as alloreactive. A clone was considered mappable if detected in the sequenced pre-transplant spleen, lymph node, or MLR CFSE-low populations of the donor or recipient. The cumulative frequency of alloreactive clones was calculated as a percentage of all sequences, weighted by copy number. Sourced from immuneACCESS, this table was stored by TCRdb with only in-frame sequences that have V and J called. A share of the clones is absent; for the studies checked, an unresolved V gene accounts for under half, and the remainder has no known explanation. V and J calls plus clone size are reproduced from that table; the DNA served to infer D and trimming. In this sample the table shows approximately 68,000 clones, around 89% of which occur a single time. The top ten constitute roughly 4% of the sample.

Reading the label with the study, this specimen's time point is: cells obtained before transplantation from donor or recipient. CD3+CD4+ and CD3+CD8+ populations were FACS-sorted from unstimulated pre-transplant donor and recipient cells taken from spleen or lymph nodes. The sequence joins TRBV7-9 to TRBJ2-3, and TRBD2 matches 13 of the central bases. The clonotype was recovered from a human donor who was the organ donor for an intestinal transplant. Material: unstimulated CD8+ T cells sorted from spleen or lymph node cells, obtained before transplant. The nucleotide sequence is given as TGTGCCAGCAGCCCTACGGAGGGACCGGGACTAGCGGGGGATACGCAGTATTTT. It specifies CASSPTEGPGLAGDTQYF.